This T cell receptor (beta chain) originates from a study of T cell responses to AZD1222 COVID-19 vaccine. Measured with immunoSEQ multiplex PCR; TCRdb has only the in-frame clones, and not every one. The data show about 140,000 clones, around 91% seen once. The study's findings and limits: Clonal diversity was possibly underestimated, and the donors were mostly white British, with more females. There were vaccine-associated CD4 TCRs across spike, dominant at 160-218 and 743-854.

Remarks on this clone: The antigen is undetermined.

The specimen comprised peripheral blood, sampled 28 days after the second AZD1222 dose. This clonotype was sampled from an adult who received the AZD1222 COVID-19 vaccine.

Here the CDR3 reads CASSFTGTSGGNQETQYF. CDR3 DNA sequence: TGTGCCAGCAGCTTCACGGGGACTAGCGGGGGAAACCAAGAGACCCAGTACTTC. This chain joins TRBV5-8 and TRBJ2-5; 14 nucleotides line up with TRBD2. There are 18 residues in the CDR3. Per the germline V gene, CDR1 is SGHTS and CDR2 is YDEGEE. V dropped 2 bases and J dropped 0; count of bases not matched to a gene: 6.